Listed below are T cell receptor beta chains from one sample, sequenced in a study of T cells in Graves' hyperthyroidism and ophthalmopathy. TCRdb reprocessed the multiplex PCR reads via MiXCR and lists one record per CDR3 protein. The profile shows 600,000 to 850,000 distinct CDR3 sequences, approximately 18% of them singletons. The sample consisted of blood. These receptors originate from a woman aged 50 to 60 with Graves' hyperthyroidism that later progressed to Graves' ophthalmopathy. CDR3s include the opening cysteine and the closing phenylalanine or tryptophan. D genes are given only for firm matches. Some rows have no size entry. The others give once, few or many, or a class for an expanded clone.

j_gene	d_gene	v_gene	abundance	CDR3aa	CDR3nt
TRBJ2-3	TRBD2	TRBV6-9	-	CASSYKAGGLSDMQYF	TGTGCCAGCAGTTACAAAGCGGGGGGGCTCTCAGATATGCAGTATTTT
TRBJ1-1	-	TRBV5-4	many	CASSLGGLGWTEAFF	TGTGCCAGCAGCTTGGGGGGGTTGGGTTGGACTGAAGCTTTCTTT
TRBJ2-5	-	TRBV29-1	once	CSVEDQGAETQYF	TGCAGCGTTGAAGATCAGGGTGCGGAGACCCAGTACTTC
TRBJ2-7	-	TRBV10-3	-	CAISENWTSEQYF	TGTGCCATCAGTGAAAACTGGACTTCCGAGCAGTACTTC
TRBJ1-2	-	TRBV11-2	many	CASSSGTLSSYGYTF	TGTGCCAGCAGCTCGGGGACCCTATCTAGCTATGGCTACACCTTC
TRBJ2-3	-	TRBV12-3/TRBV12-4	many	CASSFRGLSSTDTQYF	TGTGCCAGCAGTTTCCGGGGACTTTCTAGCACAGATACGCAGTATTTT
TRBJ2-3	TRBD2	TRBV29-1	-	CSVGTSGGGDKDTQYF	TGCAGCGTTGGAACTAGCGGGGGGGGGGACAAGGATACGCAGTATTTT
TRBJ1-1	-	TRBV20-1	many	CSARSRPRGTTEAFF	TGCAGTGCTAGATCTAGACCGAGGGGGACCACTGAAGCTTTCTTT
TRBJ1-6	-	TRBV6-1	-	CASILVGSSSYNSPLHF	TGTGCCAGCATCTTGGTCGGCAGTAGCTCCTATAATTCACCCCTCCACTTT
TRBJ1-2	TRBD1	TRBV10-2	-	CASSEEGAAGYTF	TGCGCCAGCAGTGAGGAGGGGGCAGCTGGCTACACCTTC
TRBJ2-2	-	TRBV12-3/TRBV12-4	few	CASSPSTGLNTGELFF	TGTGCCAGCAGTCCCTCGACAGGCCTGAACACCGGGGAGCTGTTTTTT
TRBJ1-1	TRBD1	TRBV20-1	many	CSATPDRDTEAFF	TGCAGTGCCACGCCGGACAGGGACACTGAAGCTTTCTTT
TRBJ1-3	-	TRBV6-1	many	CASTWGLSGNTIYF	TGTGCCAGCACATGGGGCTTGTCTGGAAACACCATATATTTT
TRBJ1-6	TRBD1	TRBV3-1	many	CASRKGTESSYNSPLHF	TGTGCCAGCAGGAAAGGGACAGAGAGCTCCTATAATTCACCCCTCCACTTT
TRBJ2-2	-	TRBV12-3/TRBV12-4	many	CASRLETTGELFF	TGTGCCAGCCGACTGGAGACCACCGGGGAGCTGTTTTTT